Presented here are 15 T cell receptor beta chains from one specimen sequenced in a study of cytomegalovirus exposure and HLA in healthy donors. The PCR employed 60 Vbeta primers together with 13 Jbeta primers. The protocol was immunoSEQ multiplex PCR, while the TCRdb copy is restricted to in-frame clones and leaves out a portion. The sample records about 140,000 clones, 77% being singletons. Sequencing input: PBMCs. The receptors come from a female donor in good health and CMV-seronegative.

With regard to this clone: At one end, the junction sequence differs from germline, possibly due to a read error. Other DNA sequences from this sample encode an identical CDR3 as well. The CDR3 region has the DNA TGTGCCAGCAATCCGCGTTACTATAATTCACCCCTCCATTTT. It codes for CASNPRYYNSPLHF. The genes are TRBV5-8 and TRBJ1-6; D uncertain. Germline loops: CDR1 SGHTS, CDR2 YDEGEE. This CDR3 is built from 14 residues.

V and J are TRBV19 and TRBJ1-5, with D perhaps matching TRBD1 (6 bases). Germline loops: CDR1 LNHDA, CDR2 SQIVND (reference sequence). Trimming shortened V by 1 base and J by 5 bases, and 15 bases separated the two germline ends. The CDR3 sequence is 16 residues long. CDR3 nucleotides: TGTGCCAGTAGTATAGGTGGACAGTTAAGAGATCAGCCCCAGCATTTT. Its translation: CASSIGGQLRDQPQHF.

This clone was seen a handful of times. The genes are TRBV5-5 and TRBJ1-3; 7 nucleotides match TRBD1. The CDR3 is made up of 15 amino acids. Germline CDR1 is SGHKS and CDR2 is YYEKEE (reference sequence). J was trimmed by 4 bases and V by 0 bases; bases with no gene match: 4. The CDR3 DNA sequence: TGTGCCAGCAGCTTGGACAGGGGAGGCGGAAACACCATATATTTT. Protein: CASSLDRGGGNTIYF.

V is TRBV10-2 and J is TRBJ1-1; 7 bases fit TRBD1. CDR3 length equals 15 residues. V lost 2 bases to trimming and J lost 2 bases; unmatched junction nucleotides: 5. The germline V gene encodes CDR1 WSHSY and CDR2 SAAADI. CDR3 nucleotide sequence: TGCGCCAGCAGTGAGCCCCAGGGGGGAAACACTGAAGCTTTCTTT. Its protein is CASSEPQGGNTEAFF.

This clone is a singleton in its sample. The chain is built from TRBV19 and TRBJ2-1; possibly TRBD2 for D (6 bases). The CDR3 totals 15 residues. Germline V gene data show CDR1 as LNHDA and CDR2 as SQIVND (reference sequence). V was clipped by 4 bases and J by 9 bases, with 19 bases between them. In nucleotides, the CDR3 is TGTGCCAGTAGTAGCGGGACTGCGGAGGGGTTTGAGCAGTTCTTC. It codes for CASSSGTAEGFEQFF.

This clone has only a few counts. The CDR3 reads CASSERGEGLYNEQFF. In DNA, the CDR3 is TGTGCCAGCAGTGAGAGAGGTGAGGGACTTTACAATGAGCAGTTCTTC. The J gene is TRBJ2-1, the V gene TRBV6-1; perhaps TRBD2 as D (6 bases). The V and J ends lost 3 bases and 4 bases respectively, with 16 bases between them. The CDR3 contains 16 residues. Germline lookup yields CDR1 MNHNS and CDR2 SASEGT.

The CDR3 reads CASSPRLDSSYEQYF. DNA of the CDR3: TGTGCCAGCTCACCGAGGCTAGATAGCTCCTACGAGCAGTACTTC. V usage is TRBV18 and J usage is TRBJ2-7; no clear D gene. The germline CDR1 and CDR2 sequences are KGHSH and LQKENI. The CDR3 loop spans 15 amino acids. Trimming left V 3 bases short and J 0 bases short, with 12 bases between.

In DNA, the CDR3 is TGTGCCAGCAGTGACTGGGGGGAAGCGAACACCGGGGAGCTGTTTTTT. Translating it yields CASSDWGEANTGELFF. The chain couples TRBV6-4 to TRBJ2-2; D may be TRBD2 (6 bases). V lost 1 base and J 0 bases, leaving 9 bases between the germline ends. Germline CDR1 MRHNA, CDR2 SNTAGT. The CDR3 has 16 amino acids.

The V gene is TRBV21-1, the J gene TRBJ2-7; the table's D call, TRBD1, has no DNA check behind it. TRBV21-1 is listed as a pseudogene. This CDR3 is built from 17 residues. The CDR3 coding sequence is TGTGCCAGCAGCAAAGTCTCCAAACAGGGGGCTGCCTACGAGCAGTACTTC. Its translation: CASSKVSKQGAAYEQYF.

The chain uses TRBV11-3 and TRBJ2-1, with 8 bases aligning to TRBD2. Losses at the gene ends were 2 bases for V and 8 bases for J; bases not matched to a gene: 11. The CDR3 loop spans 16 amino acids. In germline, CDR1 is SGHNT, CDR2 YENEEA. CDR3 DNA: TGTGCCAGCAGCTTACCGCGGGAGGCCCCCTCGCATGAGCAGTTCTTC. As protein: CASSLPREAPSHEQFF.

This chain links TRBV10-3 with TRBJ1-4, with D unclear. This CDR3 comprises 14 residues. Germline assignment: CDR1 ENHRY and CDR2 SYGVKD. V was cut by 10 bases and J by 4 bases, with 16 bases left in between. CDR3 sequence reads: CASRRTDGNEKLFF. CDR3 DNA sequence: TGTGCCAGTCGGAGGACCGATGGTAATGAAAAACTGTTTTTT.

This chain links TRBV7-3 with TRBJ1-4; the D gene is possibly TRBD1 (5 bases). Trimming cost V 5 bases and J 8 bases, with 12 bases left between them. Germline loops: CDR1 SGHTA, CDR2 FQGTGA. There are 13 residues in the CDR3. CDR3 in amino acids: CASSQGSSEKLFF. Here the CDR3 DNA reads TGTGCCAGCAGCCAGGGTTCGAGCGAAAAACTGTTTTTT.

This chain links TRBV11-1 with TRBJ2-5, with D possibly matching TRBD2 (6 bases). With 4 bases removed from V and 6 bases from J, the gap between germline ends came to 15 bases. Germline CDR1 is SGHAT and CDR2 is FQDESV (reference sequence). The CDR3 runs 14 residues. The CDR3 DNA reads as TGTGCCAGCAGCTCGCTCGGAGGGCTAAAGACCCAGTACTTC. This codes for CASSSLGGLKTQYF.

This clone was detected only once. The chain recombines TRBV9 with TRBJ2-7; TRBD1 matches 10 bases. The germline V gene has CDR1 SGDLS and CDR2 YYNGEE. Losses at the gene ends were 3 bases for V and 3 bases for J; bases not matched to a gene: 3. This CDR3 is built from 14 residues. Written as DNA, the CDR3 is TGTGCCAGCAGCGCGGGACAGGGGTTCTACGAGCAGTACTTC. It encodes CASSAGQGFYEQYF.

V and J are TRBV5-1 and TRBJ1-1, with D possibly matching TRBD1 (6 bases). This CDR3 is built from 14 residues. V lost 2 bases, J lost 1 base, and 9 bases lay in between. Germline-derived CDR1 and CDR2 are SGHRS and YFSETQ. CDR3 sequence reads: CASSFKGQNTEAFF. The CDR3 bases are TGCGCCAGCAGCTTTAAGGGACAGAACACTGAAGCTTTCTTT.